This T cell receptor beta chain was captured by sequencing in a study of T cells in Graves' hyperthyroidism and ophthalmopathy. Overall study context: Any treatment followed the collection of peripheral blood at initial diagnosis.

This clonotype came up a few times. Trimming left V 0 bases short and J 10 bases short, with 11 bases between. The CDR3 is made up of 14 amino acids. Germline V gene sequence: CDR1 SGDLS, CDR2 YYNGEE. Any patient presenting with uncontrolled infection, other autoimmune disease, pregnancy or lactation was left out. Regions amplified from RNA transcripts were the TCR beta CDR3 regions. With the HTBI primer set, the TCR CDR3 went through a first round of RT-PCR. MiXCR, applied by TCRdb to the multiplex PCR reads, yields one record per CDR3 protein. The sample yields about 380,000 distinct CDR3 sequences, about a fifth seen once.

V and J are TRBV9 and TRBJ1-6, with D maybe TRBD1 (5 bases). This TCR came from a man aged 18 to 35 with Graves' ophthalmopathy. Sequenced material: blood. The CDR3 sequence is CASSVGDAVSPLHF. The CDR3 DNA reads TGTGCCAGCAGCGTAGGGGACGCGGTATCACCCCTCCACTTT.